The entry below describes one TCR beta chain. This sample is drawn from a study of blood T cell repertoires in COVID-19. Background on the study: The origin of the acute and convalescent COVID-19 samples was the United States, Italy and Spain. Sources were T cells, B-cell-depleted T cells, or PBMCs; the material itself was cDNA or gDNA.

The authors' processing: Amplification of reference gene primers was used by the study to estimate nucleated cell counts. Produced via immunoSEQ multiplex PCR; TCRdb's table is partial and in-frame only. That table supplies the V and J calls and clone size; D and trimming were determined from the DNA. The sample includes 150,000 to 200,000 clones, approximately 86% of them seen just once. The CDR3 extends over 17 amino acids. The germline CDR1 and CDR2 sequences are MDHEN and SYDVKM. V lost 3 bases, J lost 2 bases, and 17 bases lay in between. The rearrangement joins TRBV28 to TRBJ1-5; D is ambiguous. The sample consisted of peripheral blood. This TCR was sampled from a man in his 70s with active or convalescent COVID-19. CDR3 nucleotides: TGTGCCAGCAGTTTTTTAACCCGCCTAAGCGGCAATCAGCCCCAGCATTTT. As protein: CASSFLTRLSGNQPQHF.